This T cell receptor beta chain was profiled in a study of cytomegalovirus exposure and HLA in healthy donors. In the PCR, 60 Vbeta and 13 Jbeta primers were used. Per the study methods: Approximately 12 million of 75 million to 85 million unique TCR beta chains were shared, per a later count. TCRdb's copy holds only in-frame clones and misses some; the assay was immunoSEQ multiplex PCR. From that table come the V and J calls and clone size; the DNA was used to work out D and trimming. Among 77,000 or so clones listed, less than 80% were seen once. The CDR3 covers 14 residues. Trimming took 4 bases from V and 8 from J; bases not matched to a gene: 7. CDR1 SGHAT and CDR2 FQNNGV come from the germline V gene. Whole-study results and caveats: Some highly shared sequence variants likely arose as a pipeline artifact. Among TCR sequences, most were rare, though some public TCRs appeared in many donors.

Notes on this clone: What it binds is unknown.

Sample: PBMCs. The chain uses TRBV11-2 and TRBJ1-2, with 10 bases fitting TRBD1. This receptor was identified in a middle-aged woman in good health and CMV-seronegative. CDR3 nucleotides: TGTGCCAGCAGCTCGGGACAGGGGCCGTGGGGCTACACCTTC. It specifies CASSSGQGPWGYTF.